This T cell receptor beta chain was observed in a study of T cell responses to AZD1222 COVID-19 vaccine. Regarding the study as a whole: Donors skewed white British and female; clonal diversity was possibly underestimated. Breadth and depth of Spike-specific TCRs rose after two AZD1222 doses.

For this clone: What it binds is not known.

Clones were sequenced by immunoSEQ multiplex PCR, and TCRdb holds only the in-frame ones, with some missing. The data show approximately 79,000 clones, 88% seen once. The specimen comprised peripheral blood, sampled on day 0 of AZD1222 vaccination. The clonotype was recovered from an adult in good health.

CDR3 DNA: TGTGCCAGCAGTCACGGGGCAGGGAACACTGAAGCTTTCTTT. This translates into CASSHGAGNTEAFF. This chain joins TRBV6-6 and TRBJ1-1; tentatively, D is TRBD1 (5 bases). Germline-derived CDR1 and CDR2 are MNHNY and SVGAGI (reference sequence). The ends were cut back, 5 bases at V and 1 base at J, with 11 bases in the middle. The CDR3 has 14 residues.